This T cell receptor beta chain was captured by sequencing in a study of T-cell reconstitution after alpha-beta-depleted transplantation in children (dated by TCRdb to the mid-2010s). Regarding the research as a whole: Using TCR repertoire profiling, the study quantitatively followed how T-cell immune reconstitution unfolded in children after TCRalphabeta/CD19-depleted allogeneic hematopoietic cell transplantation.

This clonotype was picked up many times. Its antigen is not yet known. No base qualities exist here, and no much larger clone lies one base off it. V drops 1 base and J drops 5 bases, leaving 16 bases in between. Its CDR3 holds 15 amino acids, cysteine through phenylalanine. CDR3 DNA only is kept here, 45 bases in frame from base 1. CDR1 and CDR2 are drawn from the germline V gene: SGHRS, YFSETQ. Library preparation employed PCR. Sequencing used an Illumina HiSeq 2500. TCR library preparation used molecular barcoding, with unique molecular identifiers applied to normalize quantification of the TCRbeta repertoire. TCRdb reprocessing: public reads trimmed at Q25 with fastp, clones called with MiXCR, in-frame beta chains kept. Each CDR3 protein appears once, grouped with its most common genes and DNA. The sample table records some 200,000 distinct CDR3 sequences; about 15% of these occur just once. Clones ranked in the top ten supply 13% of the sample.

The sequence came from a human donor who donated a stem cell graft to a child with acute lymphoblastic leukemia. Here the sequenced sample was PBMCs from the stem cell graft donor, taken from the stem cell graft. Recombination linked TRBV5-1 to TRBJ2-7, with a weak D call of TRBD1 (6 bases match). The base sequence is TGCGCCAGCAGCTTGACAGGACAGAGGGGCGACGAGCAGTACTTC. Its translation reads: CASSLTGQRGDEQYF.